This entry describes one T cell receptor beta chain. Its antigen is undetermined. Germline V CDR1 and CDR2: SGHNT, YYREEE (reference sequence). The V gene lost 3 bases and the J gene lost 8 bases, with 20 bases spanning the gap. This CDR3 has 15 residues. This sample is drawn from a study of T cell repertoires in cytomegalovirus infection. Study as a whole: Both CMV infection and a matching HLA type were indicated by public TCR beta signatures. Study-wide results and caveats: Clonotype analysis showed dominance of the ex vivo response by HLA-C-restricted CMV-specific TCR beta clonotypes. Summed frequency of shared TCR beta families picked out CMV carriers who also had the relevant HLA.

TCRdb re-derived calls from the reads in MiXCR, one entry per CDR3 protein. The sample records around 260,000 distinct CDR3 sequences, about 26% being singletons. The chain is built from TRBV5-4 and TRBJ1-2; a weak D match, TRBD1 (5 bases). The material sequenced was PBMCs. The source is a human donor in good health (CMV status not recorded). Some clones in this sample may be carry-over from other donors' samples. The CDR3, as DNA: TGTGCCAGCAGCTCCGGACATACCCCCGGAGAGGGCTACACCTTC. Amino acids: CASSSGHTPGEGYTF. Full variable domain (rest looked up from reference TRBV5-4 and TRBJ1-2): ETGVTQSPTHLIKTRGQQVTLRCSSQSGHNTVSWYQQALGQGPQFIFQYYREEENGRGNFPPRFSGLQFPNYSSELNVNALELDDSALYLCASSSGHTPGEGYTFGSGTRLTVV.